This T cell receptor beta chain was observed in a study of blood T cell repertoires in COVID-19. The study drew participants aged about 18 to 95 years from under 30 US areas. Germline-derived CDR1 and CDR2 are SNHLY and FYNNEI. The CDR3 consists of 16 residues. V trimming: 6 bases; J trimming: 6 bases; junction bases outside the gene matches: 15. TCRdb's copy holds only in-frame clones and misses some; the assay was immunoSEQ multiplex PCR. The repertoire holds some 290,000 clones, with just over 90% as singletons. This TCR was recovered from a woman between 40 and 55 years old with acute COVID-19. This chain uses TRBV2 with TRBJ2-3, with 7 bases fitting TRBD1. Sequenced sample: PBMCs or T cells enriched from blood (not recorded which). Here the CDR3 reads CASRDPRAGGVDTQYF. In nucleotides, the CDR3 is TGTGCCAGCAGAGACCCCCGGGCAGGGGGAGTGGATACGCAGTATTTT.